This is a list of T cell receptor beta chains from one sample in a study of blood T cell repertoires in COVID-19. The method was immunoSEQ multiplex PCR; TCRdb's version includes in-frame clones alone and lacks a portion of them. Among 55,000 to 75,000 clones listed, approximately 78% were seen once. The material sequenced was peripheral blood. All receptors derive from a human donor in a cohort sampled during active COVID-19. Each CDR3 is given with its conserved first and last residue.

V	J	CDR3
TRBV9	TRBJ2-1	CASSPWGQNNEQFF
TRBV29-1	TRBJ1-1	CSYRRQAGAEAFF
TRBV7-3	TRBJ2-1	CASSLSPAGDYNEQFF
TRBV24-1	TRBJ2-2	CATSDPGHNTGELFF
TRBV10-3	TRBJ1-1	CAISDNGQGVNTEAFF
TRBV19	TRBJ2-2	CASSISAADIDTGELFF
TRBV7-8	TRBJ2-6	CASSPPRSGQSTTLQRSGANVLTF
TRBV10-3	TRBJ2-7	CATRDREGQYF
TRBV27	TRBJ2-6	CASSFFPGAGGLGGANVLTF
TRBV7-9	TRBJ1-1	CASSSFRGPEAFF
TRBV5-1	TRBJ2-5	CASSLWSTPQETQYF
TRBV4-3	TRBJ2-3	CASSKGSGRALATDTQYF
TRBV5-4	TRBJ2-7	CASSTETSTYEQYF
TRBV7-2	TRBJ2-3	CASSFGDTQYF
TRBV20-1	TRBJ2-1	CSASPMGGSSYNEQFF
TRBV29-1	TRBJ1-2	CSVSISGTGSYGYTF
TRBV28	TRBJ1-5	CASSQALQPQHF
TRBV4-1	TRBJ2-1	CASSGPASEGYNEQFF
TRBV6-5	TRBJ1-2	CASSYTGGMDGYTF
TRBV7-3	TRBJ2-1	CASSLLAGSHEQFF
TRBV27	TRBJ2-5	CASSSTSGSWETQYF
TRBV2	TRBJ2-7	CASSDSRGQGYEQYF
TRBV5-6	TRBJ1-2	CAGRTGQGETGYTF
TRBV9	TRBJ2-2	CASSPRTGVAGELFF
TRBV10-3	TRBJ2-2	CAISESDTGELFF
TRBV10-3	TRBJ1-1	CAISGRGGSAEAFF
TRBV4-3	TRBJ2-3	CASSQESAGGPTDTQYF
TRBV27	TRBJ1-2	CASSFTGDPGYTF
TRBV27	TRBJ1-3	CASSSTIGEWGGNTIYF
TRBV7-2	TRBJ1-4	CASSFLAPLVANEKLFF
TRBV28	TRBJ2-2	CASSPLRTSGPGELFF
TRBV6-1	TRBJ1-5	CASSESGSNQPQHF
TRBV30	TRBJ2-2	CAWSRAGGGTGELFF
TRBV3-1/TRBV3-2	TRBJ2-3	CASSQRGGTQYF
TRBV6-2/TRBV6-3	TRBJ2-1	CASSYSGRGGNEQFF
TRBV11-2	TRBJ2-1	CASSLDVAGVGEQFF
TRBV7-8	TRBJ2-4	CASSYGGSENIQYF
TRBV24-1	TRBJ2-3	CATSLAGVADTQYF
TRBV2	TRBJ2-3	CASSESWRKVSGTQYF
TRBV27	TRBJ2-7	CASKGQAGGPADQLEQYF
TRBV5-1	TRBJ1-2	CASSLEPGFYGYTF
TRBV18	TRBJ1-1	CASSRLGGEAFF